This TCR beta chain was sequenced for a study of blood T cell repertoires in COVID-19. Study details: Acute and convalescent COVID-19 samples came from the United States, Italy and Spain.

The CDR3 consists of 13 residues. V shed 10 bases, J shed 4 bases, and the junction held 6 bases outside the gene matches. CDR1 is MNHEY and CDR2 is SVGAGI in the germline V gene. TCRdb's copy holds only in-frame clones and misses some; the assay was immunoSEQ multiplex PCR. The sample contains 450,000 or so clones, roughly 89% of which appear only once. Specimen: peripheral blood. V is TRBV6-5 and J is TRBJ1-1, with 10 bases aligning to TRBD1. The TCR originated in a man in his late teens or twenties with COVID-19, enrolled during active disease. The CDR3 is CATLDRGPTEAFF. The CDR3 bases are TGTGCCACCTTAGACAGGGGGCCCACTGAAGCTTTCTTT.